This T cell receptor (beta chain) emerged from a study of blood T cells in healthy people across ages. The study's findings and limits: Expanded clonotype changes were possibly confounded by unknown donor CMV status.

The CDR3 spans 15 residues. Germline CDR1 MNHEY, CDR2 SVGAGI. J gave up 15 bases and V 5 bases, and 14 bases lay outside the gene matches. Worth noting for this clonotype: Antigen unknown. Given a much more abundant clone one base away, this may be a read error.

A second 7 to 11 cycle PCR used barcoded and J-beta primers. TCRdb recomputed calls from the 5' RACE reads with MiXCR, one row per CDR3 protein. The sample contains 600,000 or so distinct CDR3 sequences, about 30% of which appear only once. This clonotype was obtained from a woman of 80 years or more in good health. Sequencing input: blood. The V call is TRBV6-5, the J call TRBJ2-1, with 12 bases aligning to TRBD2. CDR3 protein: CASSGTSGGWGIPFF. The CDR3 bases are TGTGCCAGCAGTGGAACTAGCGGGGGGTGGGGTATTCCGTTCTTC.